A selection of T cell receptor beta chains follows, all from one sample in a study of cytomegalovirus exposure and HLA in healthy donors. Sequencing was performed with immunoSEQ multiplex PCR; in TCRdb, only in-frame clones are kept and a portion is missing. This sample carries under 200,000 clones, more than 65% of them seen once, and the ten largest clones take around 1.9%. What was sequenced was PBMCs. Source of these receptors: a woman aged 25-40 years in good health and CMV-seronegative. The CDR3 runs from the conserved cysteine through the conserved F or W. The D gene is left open where the match is weak. Some rows mark clone size as missing; the rest say once, few, many or name a class of expanded clone.

TRBJ2-7 - - TRBV27 TGTGCCAGCAGTTTACGATACACCTCCTACGAGCAGTACTTC CASSLRYTSYEQYF
TRBJ1-1 - - TRBV7-9 TGTGCCAGCAGCTTAGAGAACAGAAACACTGAAGCTTTCTTT CASSLENRNTEAFF
TRBJ1-2 - - TRBV21-1 TGTGCCAGCAGCAAATTACTTGTCGGCTACACCTTC CASSKLLVGYTF
TRBJ1-2 TRBD1 few TRBV4-3 TGCGCCAGCAGCCACCCGGGACAGGGTCTTAACTATGGCTACACCTTC CASSHPGQGLNYGYTF
TRBJ2-5 - - TRBV5-4 TGTGCCAGCAGCACCCCCGCTGGGCTCCAAGAGACCCAGTACTTC CASSTPAGLQETQYF
TRBJ1-5 - - TRBV10-2 TGCGCCAGCAGGACGGGACAAAGCAATCAGCCCCAGCATTTT CASRTGQSNQPQHF
TRBJ1-2 - - TRBV5-1 TGCGCCAGCAGCCCGAATAGGGGGAGCGGGATCTATGGCTACACCTTC CASSPNRGSGIYGYTF
TRBJ2-7 TRBD2 - TRBV9 TGTGCCAGCAGCGCGGGGCTTGCGGGAGCGTCGGGAGAGCAGTACTTC CASSAGLAGASGEQYF
TRBJ2-1 TRBD2 - TRBV7-2 TGTGCCAGCAGCTTAGGGTCCCCTCTAGCGGGGGGGTTCAATGAGCAGTTCTTC CASSLGSPLAGGFNEQFF
TRBJ2-4 TRBD2 - TRBV2 TGTGCCAGCAGAAGCGGGGGGGGTAAAAACATTCAGTACTTC CASRSGGGKNIQYF
TRBJ1-1 - - TRBV7-9 TGTGCCAGCAGCTCCCCCGGGACACCTAACACTGAAGCTTTCTTT CASSSPGTPNTEAFF
TRBJ2-5 - - TRBV9 TGTGCCAGCAGCGATCACAACCAAGAGACCCAGTACTTC CASSDHNQETQYF
TRBJ1-5 - - TRBV6-1 TGTGCCAGCGGACCGTCGGGATATTTTCAGCCCCAGCATTTT CASGPSGYFQPQHF
TRBJ1-1 - - TRBV6-1 TGTGCCAGCAGTCCGGACAGTTTGAACACTGAAGCTTTCTTT CASSPDSLNTEAFF
TRBJ2-1 - - TRBV4-2 TGTGCCAGCAGCCAAGATGGGAGCCTATACAATGAGCAGTTCTTC CASSQDGSLYNEQFF
TRBJ1-6 TRBD1 - TRBV19 TGTGCCAGTAGGATAATCGGGACAGGGTGGCGGAATTCACCCCTCCACTTT CASRIIGTGWRNSPLHF
TRBJ2-1 TRBD2 - TRBV5-5 TGTGCCAGCAGCTTGGCCGGTCTAGCGGGAGCGAATGAGCAGTTCTTC CASSLAGLAGANEQFF
TRBJ2-5 - - TRBV7-9 TGTGCCAGCAGCTTAGTATTGGGTAGCGTCGAGACCCAGTACTTC CASSLVLGSVETQYF